This passage covers 28 T cell receptor beta chains from one sample sequenced in a study of Ad26.COV2.S vaccination and SARS-CoV-2 variants. TCRdb keeps only in-frame clones here, not all; method: immunoSEQ multiplex PCR. The table has roughly 92,000 clones, more than 70% seen once. The specimen comprised peripheral blood, sampled after recovery from COVID-19. Source of these receptors: a human donor who had recovered from COVID-19.

The rearrangement uses TRBV9 and TRBJ1-3; D might be TRBD1 (6 bases). Trimming removed 3 bases at V and 2 bases at J, with 18 bases between. Germline values: CDR1 SGDLS, CDR2 YYNGEE. This CDR3 is 17 amino acids long. CDR3 nucleotides: TGTGCCAGCAGCGAAGAGCCGAGGGGGGGACCTGGAAACACCATATATTTT. It encodes CASSEEPRGGPGNTIYF. Using reference TRBV9 and TRBJ1-3 for the parts outside the CDR3, the full variable domain is DSGVTQTPKHLITATGQRVTLRCSPRSGDLSVYWYQQSLDQGLQFLIQYYNGEERAKGNILERFSAQQFPDLHSELNLSSLELGDSALYFCASSEEPRGGPGNTIYFGEGSWLTVV.

In this sample, this clone turned up once. The V and J genes are TRBV12-3 or TRBV12-4 and TRBJ2-5, with D maybe TRBD2 (6 bases). V was cut by 5 bases and J by 4 bases, with 11 bases left in between. The CDR3 sequence is 13 residues long. CDR3 nucleotides: TGTGCCAGCAGTACTAGGAGGGGAGAGACCCAGTACTTC. Translating it yields CASSTRRGETQYF.

This clone came up a few times. The chain joins TRBV12-3 or TRBV12-4 to TRBJ1-3; D call uncertain. The CDR3 loop spans 11 amino acids. V was pared by 3 bases and J by 7 bases, with 4 bases between. The CDR3 DNA reads as TGTGCCAGCAGTTTCCGGAACACCATATATTTT. As protein: CASSFRNTIYF.

This chain links TRBV11-3 with TRBJ1-4; the match to TRBD1 covers 10 bases. The CDR3 spans 16 residues. Germline V gene lookup returns CDR1 SGHNT and CDR2 YENEEA. The junction had 6 bases not matched to a gene; V was cut back by 1 base and J by 7 bases. The CDR3 nucleotides are TGTGCCAGCAGCTTAGGACAGGGGGCGCCCGGTGAAAAACTGTTTTTT. Residues: CASSLGQGAPGEKLFF.

This clone was seen just once. The V call is TRBV28, the J call TRBJ2-7; the D gene is possibly TRBD2 (5 bases). Between the trimmed V and J ends, which lost 5 bases and 2 bases, there was a span of 10 bases. Germline V gene sequence: CDR1 MDHEN, CDR2 SYDVKM. The CDR3 has 13 residues. The CDR3 loop is CASSAAGPYEQYF. DNA of the CDR3: TGTGCCAGCAGTGCGGCGGGCCCCTACGAGCAGTACTTC.

The chain joins TRBV18 to TRBJ1-2; 9 nucleotides match TRBD1. The CDR3 is made up of 16 amino acids. V was clipped by 4 bases and J by 4 bases; unmatched bases: 10. The V gene's germline CDR1 is KGHSH and CDR2 LQKENI. The CDR3 nucleotides read TGTGCCAGCTCACTGGGACAGGGAGATTTTCCCTATGGCTACACCTTC. Translation: CASSLGQGDFPYGYTF.

The chain's CDR3 is CASSSTGPVAGQDEQFF. The CDR3, as DNA: TGTGCCAGCAGTTCTACAGGGCCCGTAGCGGGACAAGATGAGCAGTTCTTC. V and J are TRBV27 and TRBJ2-1, with 8 bases lining up with TRBD2. V lost 4 bases and J lost 8; bases outside the gene matches: 16. The germline V gene encodes CDR1 MNHEY and CDR2 SMNVEV (reference sequence). CDR3 length equals 17 residues.

The V and J genes are TRBV12-5 and TRBJ1-1; D unresolved. The CDR3 extends over 12 amino acids. CDR1 and CDR2 from the germline V gene are LGHNT and FRNRAP. V lost 7 bases to trimming and J lost 6 bases, with 12 bases between them. The CDR3 is CASEGVVAEAFF. In DNA, the CDR3 is TGTGCTAGTGAGGGTGTAGTCGCTGAAGCTTTCTTT.

This clone was recorded a few times. This chain uses TRBV15 with TRBJ2-3; the match to TRBD2 covers 10 bases. V dropped 0 bases and J dropped 5; count of bases not matched to a gene: 8. The CDR3 totals 17 residues. Germline CDR1 LNHNV, CDR2 YYDKDF (reference sequence). Here the CDR3 DNA reads TGTGCCACCAGCAGAGACCTAGCGGGAGTTGGTGGAGATACGCAGTATTTT. Protein product: CATSRDLAGVGGDTQYF.

The chain is built from TRBV5-1 and TRBJ1-1, with TRBD1 identical over 8 bases. Losses at the gene ends were 4 bases for V and 7 bases for J; bases not matched to a gene: 9. This CDR3 region has 14 residues. CDR1 SGHRS and CDR2 YFSETQ come from the germline V gene. The CDR3 sequence: CASSPTGGGGEAFF. CDR3 DNA sequence: TGCGCCAGCAGCCCTACAGGGGGAGGGGGTGAAGCTTTCTTT.

CDR3 in DNA: TGTGCCAGCAGCACAGGACTAGCGGGAGTAGCCTACAATGAGCAGTTCTTC. This sequence encodes CASSTGLAGVAYNEQFF. The V and J genes are TRBV5-5 and TRBJ2-1; 13 bases agree with TRBD2. V lost 4 bases and J lost 2; bases outside the gene matches: 6. Germline V gene data show CDR1 as SGHKS and CDR2 as YYEKEE (reference sequence). CDR3 size: 17 residues.

This clone was seen a handful of times. The chain links TRBV25-1 to TRBJ2-7, with D possibly being TRBD1 or TRBD2 (6 bases each). This CDR3 is 15 amino acids long. V dropped 6 bases and J dropped 3 bases, with 18 bases sitting between them. Germline V gene lookup returns CDR1 MGHDK and CDR2 SYGVNS. DNA of the CDR3: TGTGCCAGCAGGCCCACGGGGGCCCAGTTCTACGAGCAGTACTTC. This gives the protein CASRPTGAQFYEQYF.

This rearrangement joins TRBV9 to TRBJ2-6; 8 bases map to TRBD1. From germline, CDR1 is SGDLS and CDR2 YYNGEE. The junction had 3 bases not matched to a gene; V was cut back by 3 bases and J by 1 base. The CDR3 contains 16 residues. The CDR3 DNA reads as TGTGCCAGCAGCGCAGGGGGCAGGTCTGGGGCCAACGTCCTGACTTTC. Residues: CASSAGGRSGANVLTF.

The chain employs TRBV7-9 and TRBJ2-3, with D uncertain. This CDR3 is 13 amino acids long. Trimming took off 0 bases at V and 6 bases at J, with 7 bases between the two ends. Germline CDR1 SEHNR, CDR2 FQNEAQ (reference sequence). CDR3 nucleotides: TGTGCCAGCAGCTTAGCTGGGTTGGATACGCAGTATTTT. Encoded protein: CASSLAGLDTQYF.

This clone was detected a few times. This chain's CDR3 is CASSQRGGLDTQYF. The CDR3 bases are TGTGCCAGCAGCCAACGCGGGGGCCTAGATACGCAGTATTTT. The chain combines TRBV14 with TRBJ2-3, with D perhaps TRBD2 (7 bases). The germline V and J ends were trimmed by 2 bases and 5 bases, with 11 bases remaining between them. CDR1 and CDR2 (germline): SGHDN, FVKESK. CDR3 length: 14 residues.

This chain connects TRBV2 to TRBJ1-6; 8 nucleotides line up with TRBD1. The trim removed 6 bases at V and 5 bases at J, leaving 6 bases unmatched. The V gene's germline CDR1 is SNHLY and CDR2 FYNNEI. The CDR3 is 15 amino acids. CDR3 sequence (DNA): TGTGCCAGCAGGGCCGGGACAGGCCATAATTCACCCCTCCACTTT. Translation: CASRAGTGHNSPLHF. The full variable domain, in which reference TRBV2 and TRBJ1-6 provide the parts outside the CDR3, is EPEVTQTPSHQVTQMGQEVILRCVPISNHLYFYWYRQILGQKVEFLVSFYNNEISEKSEIFDDQFSVERPDGSNFTLKIRSTKLEDSAMYFCASRAGTGHNSPLHFGNGTRLTVT.

This clone was recorded a few times. The chain carries TRBV6-2 or TRBV6-3 and TRBJ1-6; D is unresolved. The CDR3 extends over 13 amino acids. V lost 2 bases and J lost 5, with 4 bases in between. The V gene's germline CDR1 is MNHEY and CDR2 SVGEGT. The CDR3 sequence: CASSYRDNSPLHF. For the CDR3, the DNA is TGTGCCAGCAGTTACAGGGATAATTCACCCCTCCACTTT.

The rearrangement links TRBV18 to TRBJ1-4, with D hard to call. Trimming stripped 3 bases from V and 0 bases from J, with 17 bases between. Germline lookup yields CDR1 KGHSH and CDR2 LQKENI. CDR3 length: 18 residues. The CDR3 spells CASSPRGRFTATNEKLFF. CDR3 DNA: TGTGCCAGCTCACCCCGCGGACGATTTACTGCAACTAATGAAAAACTGTTTTTT.

This clone has a handful of counts. Other DNA sequences from this sample encode an identical CDR3 as well. The chain combines TRBV28 with TRBJ2-7, with a tentative D call TRBD2 (5 bases). Germline assignment: CDR1 MDHEN and CDR2 SYDVKM. V was cut by 6 bases and J by 3 bases, with 12 bases left in between. This CDR3 is built from 13 residues. In nucleotides, the CDR3 is TGTGCCAGCAGCCCGGGAACGATCTACGAGCAGTACTTC. Its translation: CASSPGTIYEQYF.

The rearrangement joins TRBV24-1 to TRBJ2-2; maybe TRBD2 (5 bases). The CDR3 loop spans 16 amino acids. Trimming pared 6 bases from V and 3 bases from J, leaving 16 bases between. Germline CDR1 and CDR2: KGHDR and SFDVKD. The CDR3: CATSSPAAVDTGELFF. The CDR3 DNA is TGTGCCACCAGTAGCCCAGCGGCGGTGGACACCGGGGAGCTGTTTTTT.

In DNA form, the CDR3 reads TGTGCCAGCAGCTTGCTAGGACATATGGGGGACCACGGAAACACCATATATTTT. Its translation: CASSLLGHMGDHGNTIYF. The J gene is TRBJ1-3, the V gene TRBV5-6; weak D call: TRBD1 (5 bases). Germline V gives CDR1 SGHDT, CDR2 YYEEEE. CDR3 length: 18 residues. V lost 1 base to trimming and J lost 4 bases, with 21 bases between them.

This rearrangement joins TRBV4-3 to TRBJ2-1; 9 nucleotides match TRBD2. The V segment lost 1 base and the J segment 9 bases; nucleotides outside the gene matches: 7. The germline gives CDR1 LGHNA, CDR2 YSLEER. This CDR3 is built from 15 residues. CDR3 sequence: CASSQVLAGVVEQFF. CDR3 nucleotide sequence: TGCGCCAGCAGCCAAGTGTTAGCGGGAGTTGTTGAGCAGTTCTTC.

The genes are TRBV3-1 (or the pseudogene TRBV3-2) and TRBJ1-2, with D tentatively TRBD1 (5 bases). There are 14 residues in the CDR3. V was pared by 4 bases and J by 6 bases, with 15 bases between. Germline assignment: CDR1 LGHDT and CDR2 YNNKEL (reference sequence). CDR3 region: CASSPHRTLNGYTF. CDR3 DNA sequence: TGTGCCAGCAGCCCCCACAGGACCCTTAATGGCTACACCTTC.

The CDR3 reads CASSKGTGRSYTF. CDR3 bases: TGTGCCAGCAGTAAAGGGACAGGGAGAAGCTACACCTTC. The chain links TRBV12-3 or TRBV12-4 to TRBJ1-2; the match to TRBD1 covers 9 bases. V was clipped by 5 bases and J by 9 bases; unmatched bases: 7. There are 13 residues in the CDR3.

The gene calls are TRBV7-9 and TRBJ1-4; 7 bases are shared with TRBD1. V lost 6 bases and J lost 5; bases outside the gene matches: 6. The CDR3 has 14 residues. Germline V CDR1 and CDR2: SEHNR, FQNEAQ (reference sequence). The CDR3 DNA reads TGTGCCAGCAGTCCGACAGGGAGAAATGAAAAACTGTTTTTT. It translates to CASSPTGRNEKLFF.

The chain uses TRBV7-8 and TRBJ1-6, with TRBD1 matching 10 bases. With 1 base clipped from V and 0 bases from J, the junction kept 9 bases outside the gene matches. Per germline, CDR1 SGHVS and CDR2 FQNEAQ. The CDR3 runs 20 residues. CDR3 sequence reads: CASSLVGGQGSSSYNSPLHF. The CDR3 nucleotides are TGTGCCAGCAGCTTAGTGGGGGGACAGGGGTCAAGCTCCTATAATTCACCCCTCCACTTT. The entire variable domain, with the rest obtained from reference TRBV7-8 and TRBJ1-6, is as follows: GAGVSQSPRYKVAKRGQDVALRCDPISGHVSLFWYQQALGQGPEFLTYFQNEAQLDKSGLPSDRFFAERPEGSVSTLKIQRTQQEDSAVYLCASSLVGGQGSSSYNSPLHFGNGTRLTVT.

The rearrangement joins TRBV19 to TRBJ1-1, with D hard to call. The V and J ends lost 5 bases and 1 base respectively, with 14 bases between them. Germline assignment: CDR1 LNHDA and CDR2 SQIVND (reference sequence). The CDR3 sequence is 15 residues long. Written as DNA, the CDR3 is TGTGCCAGTAGTGCCGACTGGGGATGGAACACTGAAGCTTTCTTT. This translates into CASSADWGWNTEAFF.

The CDR3 reads CASRIGQGYEQYF. The DNA of the CDR3 is TGTGCCAGCAGAATCGGACAGGGGTACGAGCAGTACTTC. The chain couples TRBV6-6 to TRBJ2-7, with TRBD1 matching over 9 bases. The CDR3 covers 13 residues. The V gene's germline CDR1 is MNHNY and CDR2 SVGAGI (reference sequence). After removal of 6 bases from V and 4 bases from J, the junction contained 4 bases not matched to a gene.